This T cell receptor beta chain stems from a study of identifying expanded T cells in peripheral blood. Whole-study results and caveats: Differentially abundant clones: approximately 1.3 between replicates, approximately 15 at around 15 days, approximately 18 at four. Clone count variance between two-week samples rose with total template count.

CDR3 length equals 14 residues. Germline V CDR1 and CDR2: SGHRS, YFSETQ. Trimming cost V 4 bases and J 4 bases; bases outside gene matches: 6. Sequencing used immunoSEQ multiplex PCR; TCRdb keeps in-frame clones, though not all of them. The table records more than 45,000 clones, roughly 87% of them present only once. Turning to this clone: Its antigen is not known.

Sequencing was performed on blood. The clonotype was recovered from a person aged 18 to 75 in good health. The gene calls are TRBV5-1 and TRBJ1-2; TRBD1 matches 8 bases. CDR3 loop: CASSGGQGVYGYTF. The CDR3 DNA is TGCGCCAGCAGCGGAGGACAGGGAGTCTATGGCTACACCTTC.